This T cell receptor beta chain originates from a study of blood T cell repertoires in COVID-19. Between the trimmed V and J ends, which lost 4 bases and 3 bases, there was a span of 9 bases. CDR1 is MNHNS, CDR2 SASEGT, per germline. The CDR3 sequence is 14 residues long. Study processing details: Reference gene primer amplification yielded estimated nucleated cell counts. This table comes from immunoSEQ multiplex PCR, and its TCRdb copy is limited to in-frame clones, with some not included. Clonal size and the V and J genes are those of that table, whereas D and trimming came from the DNA. Among about 290,000 clones listed, about nine tenths were seen once. Donors in Cohort 3 counted as recovered after two negative PCRs, clearance, or symptom resolution.

Sequencing was performed on PBMCs or T cells enriched from blood (not recorded which). V gene TRBV6-1 combines with J gene TRBJ1-4, with D hard to call. The TCR originated in a woman in her forties who had recovered from COVID-19. The CDR3 nucleotides read TGTGCCAGCAGTGTAGCCCTCGCTAATGAAAAACTGTTTTTT. Translation gives CASSVALANEKLFF.